The following is a TCR beta chain sequence with its context. Antigen specificity is unknown. The CDR3 is 12 residues long. Germline CDR1 MNHEY, CDR2 SVGEGT. The sample is drawn from a study of monozygotic twins with inflammatory bowel disease. Study-wide points: Healthy twins showed more clonotype sharing with others than IBD patients, especially patients with disease activity. The analysis yielded no support for one strong signal or clonotype associated with IBD.

With the 5' RACE reads reprocessed, TCRdb shows one record per CDR3 protein and no DNA. The sample has fewer than 450,000 distinct CDR3 sequences. What was sequenced was blood. This chain uses TRBV6-2 or TRBV6-3 with TRBJ2-7. The receptor's source is a human donor with ulcerative colitis or Crohn's disease, or a healthy co-twin of an affected twin (not recorded which). CDR3: CASSYPTYEQYF.